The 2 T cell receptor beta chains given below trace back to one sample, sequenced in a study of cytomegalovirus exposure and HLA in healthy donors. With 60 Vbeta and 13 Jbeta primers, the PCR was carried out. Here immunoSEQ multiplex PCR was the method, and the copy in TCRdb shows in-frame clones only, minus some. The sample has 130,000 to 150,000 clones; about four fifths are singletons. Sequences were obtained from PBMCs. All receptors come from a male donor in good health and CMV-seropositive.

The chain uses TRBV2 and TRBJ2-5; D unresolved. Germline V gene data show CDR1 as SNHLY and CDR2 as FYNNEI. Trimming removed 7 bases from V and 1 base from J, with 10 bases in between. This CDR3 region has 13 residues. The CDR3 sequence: CASNVESQETQYF. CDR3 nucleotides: TGTGCCAGCAACGTGGAGAGCCAAGAGACCCAGTACTTC.

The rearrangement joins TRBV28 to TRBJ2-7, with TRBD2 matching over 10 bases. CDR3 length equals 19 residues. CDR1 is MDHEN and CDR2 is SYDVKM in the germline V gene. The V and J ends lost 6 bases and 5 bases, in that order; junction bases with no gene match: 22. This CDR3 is CASSFRQSLAGVVGNEQYF. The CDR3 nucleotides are TGTGCCAGCAGCTTCCGACAGTCCCTAGCGGGAGTGGTAGGAAACGAGCAGTACTTC.